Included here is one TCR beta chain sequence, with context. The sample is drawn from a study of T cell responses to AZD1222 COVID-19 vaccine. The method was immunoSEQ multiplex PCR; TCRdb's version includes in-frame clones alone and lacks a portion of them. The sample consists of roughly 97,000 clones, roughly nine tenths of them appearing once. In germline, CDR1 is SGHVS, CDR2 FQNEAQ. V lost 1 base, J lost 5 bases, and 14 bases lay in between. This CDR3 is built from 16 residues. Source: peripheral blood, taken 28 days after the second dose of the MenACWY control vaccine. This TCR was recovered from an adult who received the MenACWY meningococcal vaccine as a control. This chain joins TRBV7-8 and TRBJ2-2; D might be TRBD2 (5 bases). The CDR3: CASSLERSSGTGELFF. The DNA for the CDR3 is TGTGCCAGCAGCTTAGAGCGGTCCTCGGGGACCGGGGAGCTGTTTTTT.